What follows is one T cell receptor (beta chain) and its context. Generated by immunoSEQ multiplex PCR, the TCRdb table keeps only in-frame clones and is missing some. The sample holds some 30,000 clones; less than 95% are singletons and the top ten take approximately 1%. Germline values: CDR1 SQVTM, CDR2 ANQGSEA. CDR3 length equals 13 residues. V lost 6 bases and J 0 bases, leaving 11 bases between the germline ends. The data originate from a study of blood T cell repertoires in COVID-19. The chain joins TRBV29-1 to TRBJ1-1; D is unresolved. Material for sequencing was peripheral blood. The clonotype comes from a man aged 65 to 85 with active or convalescent COVID-19. The CDR3 nucleotides read TGCAGCGTGGCGGAGGACTTGAACACTGAAGCTTTCTTT. It encodes CSVAEDLNTEAFF.